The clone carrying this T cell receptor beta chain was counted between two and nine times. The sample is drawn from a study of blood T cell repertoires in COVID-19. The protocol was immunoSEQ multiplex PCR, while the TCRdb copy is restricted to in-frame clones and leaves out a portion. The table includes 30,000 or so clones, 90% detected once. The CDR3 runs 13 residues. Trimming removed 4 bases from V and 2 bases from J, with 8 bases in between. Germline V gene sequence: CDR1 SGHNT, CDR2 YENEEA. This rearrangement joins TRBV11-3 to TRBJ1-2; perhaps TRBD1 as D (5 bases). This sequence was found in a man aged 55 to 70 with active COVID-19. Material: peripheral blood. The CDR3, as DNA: TGTGCCAGCAGCTCACAGGAGAACTATGGCTACACCTTC. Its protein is CASSSQENYGYTF. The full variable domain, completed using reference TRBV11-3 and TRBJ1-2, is EAGVVQSPRYKIIEKKQPVAFWCNPISGHNTLYWYLQNLGQGPELLIRYENEEAVDDSQLPKDRFSAERLKGVDSTLKIQPAELGDSAVYLCASSSQENYGYTFGSGTRLTVV.